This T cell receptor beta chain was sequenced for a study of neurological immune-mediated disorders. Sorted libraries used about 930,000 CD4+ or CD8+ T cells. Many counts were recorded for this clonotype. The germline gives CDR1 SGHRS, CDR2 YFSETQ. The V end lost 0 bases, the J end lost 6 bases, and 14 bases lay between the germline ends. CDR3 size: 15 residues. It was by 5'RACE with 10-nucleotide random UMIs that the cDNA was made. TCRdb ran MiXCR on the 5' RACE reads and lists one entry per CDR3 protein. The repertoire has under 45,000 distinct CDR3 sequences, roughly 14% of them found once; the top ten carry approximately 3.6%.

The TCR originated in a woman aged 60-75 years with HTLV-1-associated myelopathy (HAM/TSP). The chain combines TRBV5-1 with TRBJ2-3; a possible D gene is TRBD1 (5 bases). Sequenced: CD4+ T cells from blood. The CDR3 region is CASSLEGRVADTQYF. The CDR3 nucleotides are TGCGCCAGCAGCTTGGAAGGCAGGGTGGCCGATACGCAGTATTTT.